There are many counts of the clone carrying this T cell receptor (beta chain). Thyroid ultrasound, orbital computed tomography, clinical symptoms, and serum thyroxine and TRAb underpinned diagnoses. The sample comes from a study of T cells in Graves' hyperthyroidism and ophthalmopathy. Germline V lookup: CDR1 LNHNV, CDR2 YYDKDF (reference sequence). The V and J ends lost 0 bases and 0 bases respectively, with 20 bases between them. The CDR3 length is 19 residues. RNA transcripts served as the template for amplifying TCR beta CDR3 regions. The TCR CDR3 first-round RT-PCR relied on the HTBI primer set. TCRdb analysed the multiplex PCR reads with MiXCR anew, one entry per CDR3 protein. This sample yields 400,000 to 550,000 distinct CDR3 sequences, of which approximately 25% are seen a single time; 10% to 12% belongs to the top ten.

The sequenced sample was blood. The origin of this receptor is a woman aged 25 to 39 with Graves' ophthalmopathy. The chain recombines TRBV15 with TRBJ1-1; no clear D gene. The CDR3 DNA reads TGTGCCACCAGCAGAGACCTCGGCCGAGGGTTAATCATGAACACTGAAGCTTTCTTT. Translation: CATSRDLGRGLIMNTEAFF.